The rows below give T cell receptor beta chains drawn from one sample of a study of cytomegalovirus exposure and HLA in healthy donors. Assay: immunoSEQ multiplex PCR; the TCRdb copy retains only in-frame clones and omits some. In the table there are about 94,000 clones, roughly 79% of which are singletons. The sample consisted of PBMCs. These receptors all come from a male donor in good health and CMV-seronegative. Both conserved end residues are part of each CDR3. A D gene is named only where the DNA matches it firmly. Expanded clones are given a class, and other clones once, few, many or no size at all.

TRBV25-1	TRBD2	TRBJ2-3	few	CASATSGGTDTQYF	TGTGCCAGCGCCACTAGCGGGGGGACAGATACGCAGTATTTT
TRBV7-3	TRBD2	TRBJ2-7	-	CASSRGGSSYEQYF	TGTGCCAGCAGCCGCGGGGGGAGCTCCTACGAGCAGTACTTC
TRBV5-1	-	TRBJ2-7	-	CASSLEEGLSYEQYF	TGCGCCAGCAGCTTGGAGGAGGGACTTTCCTACGAGCAGTACTTC
TRBV28	-	TRBJ1-5	-	CASSSSGGNQPQHF	TGTGCCAGCAGTTCGTCAGGGGGCAATCAGCCCCAGCATTTT
TRBV2	-	TRBJ2-3	-	CASSRGSTDTQYF	TGTGCCAGCAGCCGGGGTAGCACAGATACGCAGTATTTT
TRBV18	-	TRBJ2-2	-	CASSPTVMRTGELFF	TGTGCCAGCTCACCGACAGTTATGAGGACCGGGGAGCTGTTTTTT
TRBV6-5	-	TRBJ1-2	-	CASSYSAGEPYGYTF	TGTGCCAGCAGTTACTCGGCAGGGGAACCCTATGGCTACACCTTC
TRBV4-2	-	TRBJ2-5	-	CASSQKYRETQYF	TGTGCCAGCAGCCAAAAATATCGGGAGACCCAGTACTTC
TRBV7-2	-	TRBJ1-4	-	CASSLGDTSGEKLFF	TGTGCCAGCAGCCTGGGAGACACCTCGGGGGAAAAACTGTTTTTT
TRBV5-1	TRBD2	TRBJ2-1	-	CASSLTAGANNEQFF	TGCGCCAGCAGCTTAACAGCGGGAGCGAACAATGAGCAGTTCTTC
TRBV27	-	TRBJ1-6	-	CASRGAAYNSPLHF	TGTGCCAGCAGGGGGGCAGCATATAATTCACCCCTCCACTTT
TRBV11-2	TRBD2	TRBJ2-1	-	CASSLDWREKIGDEQFF	TGTGCCAGCAGCTTAGATTGGCGGGAGAAGATCGGGGATGAGCAGTTCTTC
TRBV18	-	TRBJ1-1	-	CASSPPAGNTEAFF	TGTGCCAGCTCACCCCCCGCAGGGAACACTGAAGCTTTCTTT
TRBV7-8	TRBD2	TRBJ2-2	-	CASSPLPLAKGTGELFF	TGTGCCAGCAGCCCCTTACCACTAGCGAAAGGCACCGGGGAGCTGTTTTTT
TRBV29-1	-	TRBJ2-7	-	CSVTGQPYEQYF	TGCAGCGTTACCGGACAGCCCTACGAGCAGTACTTC
TRBV14	-	TRBJ1-2	-	CASSRDLHLGNGYTF	TGTGCCAGCAGCCGAGACCTTCATCTAGGTAATGGCTACACCTTC
TRBV11-2	-	TRBJ1-1	-	CASSSTLSTEAFF	TGTGCCAGCAGCTCTACTCTTAGCACTGAAGCTTTCTTT
TRBV27	TRBD2	TRBJ2-1	few	CASSPPAGGLYNEQFF	TGTGCCAGCAGTCCACCAGCGGGAGGACTCTACAATGAGCAGTTCTTC
TRBV9	-	TRBJ2-1	-	CASSVFEGTPNEQFF	TGTGCCAGCAGCGTATTTGAGGGAACTCCCAATGAGCAGTTCTTC
TRBV28	TRBD2	TRBJ2-7	-	CASSSQGLAGFYEQYF	TGTGCCAGCAGTTCTCAGGGACTAGCGGGATTTTACGAGCAGTACTTC
TRBV7-9	-	TRBJ2-7	-	CASSSRSGRAYEQYF	TGTGCCAGCAGCTCTAGGTCCGGGAGAGCCTACGAGCAGTACTTC
TRBV9	TRBD1	TRBJ1-2	-	CASSVLQGQPYGYTF	TGTGCCAGCAGCGTCCTACAGGGACAGCCCTATGGCTACACCTTC
TRBV28	TRBD2	TRBJ2-1	-	CASSLWRLAGVREQFF	TGTGCCAGCAGTTTATGGCGGCTAGCGGGAGTCCGTGAGCAGTTCTTC
TRBV30	-	TRBJ1-1	-	CAWSVRTLGNVNTEAFF	TGTGCCTGGAGTGTTCGGACATTGGGGAACGTGAACACTGAAGCTTTCTTT
TRBV4-3	-	TRBJ1-5	-	CASSQESGVHNQPQHF	TGCGCCAGCAGCCAAGAGTCGGGAGTCCACAATCAGCCCCAGCATTTT
TRBV18	-	TRBJ2-7	-	CASSPSQGRYEQYF	TGTGCCAGCTCACCTTCGCAGGGAAGGTACGAGCAGTACTTC
TRBV5-6	-	TRBJ2-7	-	CASSRELERLAYEQYF	TGTGCCAGCAGTCGGGAATTGGAGCGTTTAGCCTACGAGCAGTACTTC
TRBV5-4	TRBD1	TRBJ1-5	-	CASSLGGGSQQPQHF	TGTGCCAGCAGCTTGGGAGGGGGCAGTCAACAGCCCCAGCATTTT
TRBV7-9	-	TRBJ1-1	-	CASSSAGKNTEAFF	TGTGCCAGCAGCTCGGCGGGAAAGAACACTGAAGCTTTCTTT
TRBV10-3	-	TRBJ2-7	-	CAISDRGPPYEQYF	TGTGCCATCAGTGACAGGGGCCCGCCTTACGAGCAGTACTTC
TRBV2	-	TRBJ2-5	few	CASRYGGETQYF	TGTGCCAGCAGATACGGGGGAGAGACCCAGTACTTC
TRBV11-2	-	TRBJ1-3	-	CASSRTRLDSGNTIYF	TGTGCCAGCAGCCGTACTCGCCTTGACTCTGGAAACACCATATATTTT
TRBV27	TRBD1	TRBJ2-7	-	CASSLKTGDGYEQYF	TGTGCCAGCAGTTTGAAAACAGGGGACGGATACGAGCAGTACTTC
TRBV2	-	TRBJ1-6	-	CASSERTANSPLHF	TGTGCCAGCAGTGAGCGGACAGCTAATTCACCCCTCCACTTT
TRBV5-1	-	TRBJ1-2	-	CASSLSSGGQRAGYTF	TGCGCCAGCAGCCTCTCCTCGGGGGGGCAGAGGGCTGGCTACACCTTC
TRBV5-4	-	TRBJ1-4	few	CASSLEGGRGKLFF	TGTGCCAGCAGCTTGGAAGGGGGGAGGGGAAAACTGTTTTTT
TRBV4-1	TRBD1	TRBJ2-7	-	CASSRGQGAGSSYEQYF	TGCGCCAGCAGCCGAGGACAGGGGGCTGGAAGCTCCTACGAGCAGTACTTC
TRBV19	TRBD2	TRBJ2-3	-	CASRPPSGRTDTQYF	TGTGCCAGTAGACCCCCTAGCGGTCGCACAGATACGCAGTATTTT
TRBV28	-	TRBJ2-4	few	CASSSPVEGVGSIQYF	TGTGCCAGCAGTAGTCCTGTGGAGGGCGTTGGAAGCATTCAGTACTTC
TRBV5-4	-	TRBJ1-4	-	CASSLWQGPINEKLFF	TGTGCCAGCAGCTTGTGGCAGGGGCCCATTAATGAAAAACTGTTTTTT
TRBV4-1	TRBD1	TRBJ2-4	once	CASSPTGQGKNIQYF	TGCGCCAGCAGCCCAACGGGACAGGGGAAAAACATTCAGTACTTC
TRBV5-1	-	TRBJ1-2	once	CASSLDPDGFPRDTF	TGCGCCAGCAGCTTGGACCCCGACGGGTTCCCGCGCGACACCTTC
TRBV30	-	TRBJ2-7	-	CAWSPRDFYHYERYF	TGTGCCTGGAGTCCAAGGGACTTCTACCACTACGAGCGGTACTTC
TRBV25-1	-	TRBJ1-1	-	CASSRSPGPEAFF	TGTGCCAGCAGCCGCAGCCCGGGTCCTGAAGCTTTCTTT
TRBV30	TRBD1	TRBJ2-1	-	CAWSTDRGYNEQFF	TGTGCCTGGAGTACTGACAGGGGCTACAATGAGCAGTTCTTC
TRBV6-1	-	TRBJ1-5	few	CASTPLGGVNQPQHF	TGTGCCAGCACTCCATTAGGAGGGGTAAATCAGCCCCAGCATTTT
TRBV27	-	TRBJ2-7	few	CASSPQNGPYEQYF	TGTGCCAGCAGCCCCCAGAATGGCCCCTACGAGCAGTACTTC
TRBV27	TRBD2	TRBJ2-7	-	CASSPSGGYEQYF	TGTGCCAGCAGTCCCTCCGGGGGGTACGAGCAGTACTTC
TRBV6-5	-	TRBJ2-4	-	CASSPSGLAKNIQYF	TGTGCCAGCTCTCCCTCGGGTTTAGCCAAAAACATTCAGTACTTC
TRBV7-9	TRBD1	TRBJ1-1	-	CSSSLAQGATTEAFF	TGTTCCAGCAGCTTAGCGCAGGGGGCAACCACTGAAGCTTTCTTT
TRBV19	TRBD2	TRBJ2-1	-	CASSLNGGARNEQFF	TGTGCCAGTAGCCTAAACGGGGGGGCAAGGAATGAGCAGTTCTTC
TRBV19	-	TRBJ1-1	-	CASSIDRTPTMNTEAFF	TGTGCCAGTAGTATAGACAGGACACCCACCATGAACACTGAAGCTTTCTTT